The 2 T cell receptor beta chains reported below all come from one sample, sequenced in a study of blood T cells in healthy people across ages. With a J-beta primer mix and a sample-barcoded 5' primer, a second PCR ran 7 to 11 cycles. In TCRdb, the 5' RACE reads were re-called with MiXCR into one record per CDR3 protein. Among 1,500,000 or so distinct CDR3 sequences listed, around 40% were seen once. The sequenced material came from blood. The receptors were gathered from a woman aged 18-30 years in good health.

This clonotype was counted a few times. The chain recombines TRBV25-1 with TRBJ1-6; no clear D gene. CDR3 length: 12 residues. Germline V gives CDR1 MGHDK, CDR2 SYGVNS. Trimming stripped 6 bases from V and 8 bases from J, with 8 bases between. The CDR3 here is CASSEEDSPLHF. The CDR3 DNA reads TGTGCCAGCAGCGAAGAAGATTCACCCCTCCACTTT.

There are a few counts of this clonotype. The chain has TRBV6-2 or TRBV6-3 and TRBJ1-2; TRBD1 agrees at 9 bases. Germline V gene lookup returns CDR1 MNHEY and CDR2 SVGEGT. With V trimmed by 0 bases and J by 2 bases, 1 base remained unmatched. This CDR3 spans 15 amino acids. The CDR3 sequence is CASSYSTGGNYGYTF. The CDR3 nucleotides read TGTGCCAGCAGTTACTCTACAGGGGGCAACTATGGCTACACCTTC.